This T cell receptor (beta chain) was observed in a study of CD8 T cells in ankylosing spondylitis. General observations from the study: Blood from ankylosing spondylitis patients appeared to carry a characteristic roughly eight-variant TCR beta motif. Researchers reportedly found disease-linked clones significantly enriched in matched ankylosing spondylitis synovial fluid. Peripheral blood samples showed relatively rare disease-linked clones, and these clones were CD8+. In the blood and synovial fluid of reactive arthritis, some motif variants had been previously reported.

Remarks on this clonotype: Antigen specificity is unknown.

Germline V gives CDR1 SGDLS, CDR2 YYNGEE. CDR3 size: 14 residues. Trimming left V 4 bases short and J 0 bases short, with 11 bases between. Quantitative 5'-RACE with molecular barcodes was used to make the TCR beta libraries. MiXCR, run by TCRdb on the 5' RACE reads, gives a single entry per CDR3 protein. The sample contains 500,000 to 650,000 distinct CDR3 sequences, roughly 5.2% of which appear only once. The specimen was blood, either unsorted or a sorted T cell fraction (not recorded which). The TCR comes from a male donor with ankylosing spondylitis. V is TRBV9 and J is TRBJ2-7, with D possibly TRBD1 on 6 matching bases. The CDR3 DNA sequence: TGTGCCAGCAGCACCAGGGGAAACTCCTACGAGCAGTACTTC. Translating gives CASSTRGNSYEQYF.